Listed below are T cell receptor beta chains from one sample, sequenced in a study of spatial heterogeneity in lung cancer. TCRdb re-called the 5' RACE reads with MiXCR, one entry per CDR3 protein. The sample holds tens of thousands of distinct CDR3 sequences, roughly 7.2% seen once. The source material was PBMCs, sampled at surgery. Every receptor here comes from a female donor with early-stage non-small cell lung cancer. Each CDR3 is given with its conserved first and last residue. The D gene is left open where the match is weak. Clone size is given for some rows only: seen once, a few or many times, or a class if the clone is expanded.

V: TRBV7-2; size: many; J: TRBJ2-7; D: TRBD1; DNA: TGTGCCTCGTGCGGGGACAGGGGGGACGAGCAGTACTTC; CDR3: CASCGDRGDEQYF
V: TRBV20-1; size: NA; J: TRBJ1-2; D: NA; DNA: TGCAGTGCTAACAGGGATGGCTACACCTTC; CDR3: CSANRDGYTF
V: TRBV5-1; size: NA; J: TRBJ1-2; D: NA; DNA: TGCGCCAGCAGCTTCCGAACAGGGTCTGACGGCTACACCTTC; CDR3: CASSFRTGSDGYTF
V: TRBV29-1; size: many; J: TRBJ1-1; D: NA; DNA: TGCAGCGTTGAAGAGGCAGTGAACACTGAAGCTTTCTTT; CDR3: CSVEEAVNTEAFF
V: TRBV12-3/TRBV12-4; size: few; J: TRBJ1-5; D: NA; DNA: TGTGCCAGCAGCCGGACTACAGTAGATCAGCCCCAGCATTTT; CDR3: CASSRTTVDQPQHF
V: TRBV18; size: many; J: TRBJ1-1; D: TRBD1; DNA: TGTGCCAGCTCACCTCGGACAGGGTCCACTGAAGCTTTCTTT; CDR3: CASSPRTGSTEAFF
V: TRBV4-3; size: few; J: TRBJ1-3; D: TRBD1; DNA: TGCGCCAGCAGCCAAGCCGCACAAACAGGGGTTACCTCTGGAAACACCATATATTTT; CDR3: CASSQAAQTGVTSGNTIYF
V: TRBV20-1; size: many; J: TRBJ1-4; D: NA; DNA: TGCAGTGCCTTATCAGTACGGGGCGATGAAAAACTGTTTTTT; CDR3: CSALSVRGDEKLFF
V: TRBV29-1; size: many; J: TRBJ1-2; D: TRBD1; DNA: TGCAGCGTTGGGGACAGGGAGAGCTATGGCTACACCTTC; CDR3: CSVGDRESYGYTF
V: TRBV5-1; size: many; J: TRBJ2-7; D: NA; DNA: TGCGCCAGCAGCTTGGTTCCGATCTACGAGCAGTACTTC; CDR3: CASSLVPIYEQYF
V: TRBV20-1; size: NA; J: TRBJ2-1; D: NA; DNA: TGCAGTGCTAGAGAGTCAAGGACCCTCACAAATGAGCAGTTCTTC; CDR3: CSARESRTLTNEQFF
V: TRBV18; size: many; J: TRBJ2-3; D: TRBD2; DNA: TGTGCCAGCTCACCACCGGAGGCTAGCGGGAGATCAGATACGCAGTATTTT; CDR3: CASSPPEASGRSDTQYF
V: TRBV7-9; size: many; J: TRBJ2-2; D: NA; DNA: TGTGCCAGCAGCTGGAGGCAGGGAAGGAACACCGGGGAGCTGTTTTTT; CDR3: CASSWRQGRNTGELFF
V: TRBV6-2/TRBV6-3; size: many; J: TRBJ1-2; D: NA; DNA: TGTGCCAGCACCTTGTACCCCGGGGCCACTGGAGACTACACCTTC; CDR3: CASTLYPGATGDYTF
V: TRBV24-1; size: many; J: TRBJ1-5; D: NA; DNA: TGTGCCACCAGTGAGAACAGGGTCCGGCAGCCCCAGCATTTT; CDR3: CATSENRVRQPQHF
V: TRBV11-3; size: many; J: TRBJ2-5; D: TRBD1; DNA: TGTGCCAGCAGCCAAGGACAGGGGCAAGAGACCCAGTACTTC; CDR3: CASSQGQGQETQYF
V: TRBV5-1; size: NA; J: TRBJ1-6; D: NA; DNA: TGCGCCAGCAGCGGGGCGACAGCGTCCTATAATTCACCCCTCCACTTT; CDR3: CASSGATASYNSPLHF
V: TRBV5-6; size: many; J: TRBJ2-1; D: TRBD2; DNA: TGTGCCAGCAGCACCCGGACTAGCGGAAGCAATGAGCAGTTCTTC; CDR3: CASSTRTSGSNEQFF